This entry lists 17 T cell receptor beta chains sequenced from one sample in a study of monozygotic twins with inflammatory bowel disease. TCRdb re-called the 5' RACE reads and shows each CDR3 protein once, DNA omitted. In all, the sample yields around 380,000 distinct CDR3 sequences. Sequencing input: blood. The receptor set was obtained from a human donor with ulcerative colitis or Crohn's disease, or a healthy co-twin of an affected twin (not recorded which).

The chain couples TRBV10-2 to TRBJ2-2; checking the TCRdb D call of TRBD1 is not possible without DNA. The CDR3 spans 15 residues. The V gene's germline CDR1 is WSHSY and CDR2 SAAADI. The CDR3 spells CASSRQGSYTGELFF.

This chain joins TRBV5-1 and TRBJ2-7; as DNA is missing, the TRBD1 call by TCRdb cannot be tested. This CDR3 spans 17 amino acids. CDR1 and CDR2 (germline): SGHRS, YFSETQ. CDR3: CASSLGDPRDRPYEQYF.

This chain joins TRBV6-1 and TRBJ2-7; lacking DNA, the TRBD2 call made by TCRdb goes unchecked. This CDR3 is built from 16 residues. Germline V gene data show CDR1 as MNHNS and CDR2 as SASEGT. The CDR3 protein is CASRGRGAATSYEQYF.

The chain links TRBV7-2 to TRBJ1-1. Germline CDR1 and CDR2: SGHTA and FQGNSA. The CDR3 length is 12 residues. Here the CDR3 reads CASSLNSKQAFF.

This chain links TRBV29-1 with TRBJ2-7; TCRdb gives TRBD1 as the D gene, but with no DNA this cannot be confirmed. The CDR3 covers 12 residues. Germline values: CDR1 SQVTM, CDR2 ANQGSEA. The CDR3 loop reads CSVIRGVGEQYF.

J is TRBJ2-7 and V is TRBV5-1; the D call from TCRdb, TRBD2, cannot be confirmed without DNA. Germline V lookup: CDR1 SGHRS, CDR2 YFSETQ. The CDR3 extends over 16 amino acids. CDR3 protein: CASSLILAGGLNEQYF.

The chain employs TRBV4-2 and TRBJ2-1; TCRdb designates TRBD1, a call that cannot be tested without DNA. CDR3 length: 15 amino acids. The germline gives CDR1 LGHNA, CDR2 YNFKEQ. The CDR3 loop is CASSQGVGRDYEQFF.

The chain uses TRBV13 and TRBJ2-1. This CDR3 spans 14 amino acids. Looked up from germline, CDR1 is PRHDT and CDR2 is FYEKMQ (reference sequence). CDR3 residues: CASSFSTLSNEQFF.

V usage is TRBV5-1 and J usage is TRBJ2-7. This CDR3 is 14 amino acids long. CDR1 and CDR2 (germline): SGHRS, YFSETQ. CDR3 sequence: CASSLEDSLYEQYF.

The V and J genes are TRBV30 and TRBJ1-6. The CDR3 covers 18 residues. Germline CDR1 and CDR2: GTSNPN and SVGIG (reference sequence). This chain's CDR3 is CAWSPLWRGSSYNSPLHF. The variable domain in full, with the rest retrieved from reference TRBV30 and TRBJ1-6, is SQTIHQWPATLVQPVGSPLSLECTVEGTSNPNLYWYRQAAGRGLQLLFYSVGIGQISSEVPQNLSASRPQDRQFILSSKKLLLSDSGFYLCAWSPLWRGSSYNSPLHFGNGTRLTVT.

This chain joins TRBV5-1 and TRBJ2-3; TCRdb picks TRBD2, but there is no DNA to check that call. The length of the CDR3 is 17 residues. CDR1 is SGHRS and CDR2 is YFSETQ in the germline V gene. The CDR3 here is CASSSGLAGAGTDTQYF.

J is TRBJ2-1 and V is TRBV5-1; TCRdb gives TRBD2 as the D gene, but with no DNA this cannot be confirmed. This CDR3 region has 15 residues. Germline CDR1 is SGHRS and CDR2 is YFSETQ. CDR3 in amino acids: CASSSVAGGTREQFF.

The V call is TRBV10-3, the J call TRBJ2-7; TCRdb picks TRBD2, but there is no DNA to check that call. CDR1 ENHRY and CDR2 SYGVKD come from the germline V gene. The CDR3 covers 12 residues. CDR3 region: CAISVGGYEQYF.

The chain recombines TRBV15 with TRBJ1-1. The CDR3 runs 14 residues. Germline CDR1 LNHNV, CDR2 YYDKDF (reference sequence). The CDR3 reads CATSRREAGHGAFF.

The chain employs TRBV25-1 and TRBJ1-2. CDR1 is MGHDK and CDR2 is SYGVNS in the germline V gene. CDR3 length: 12 amino acids. CDR3 loop: CASRTQNYGYTF.

CDR3: CASTRRGNLYNEQFF. The genes are TRBV6-1 and TRBJ2-1. Germline assignment: CDR1 MNHNS and CDR2 SASEGT. This CDR3 region has 15 residues.

The chain combines TRBV14 with TRBJ2-7. The CDR3 is 13 amino acids. In germline, CDR1 is SGHDN, CDR2 FVKESK. CDR3 sequence reads: CASSQILGYEQYF.